The following is a T cell receptor (beta chain) sequence with its context. Antigen specificity is unknown. The CDR3 extends over 15 amino acids. V lost 4 bases to trimming and J lost 5 bases, with 17 bases between them. CDR1 is MGHDK and CDR2 is SYGVNS in the germline V gene. The record originates from a study of Ad26.COV2.S vaccination and SARS-CoV-2 variants. Study conclusions and caveats: Similar non-spike TCR breadth was seen in vaccine and placebo recipients. There was reportedly substantial breadth in spike-specific CD8+ and CD4+ T cell responses after vaccination.

Libraries were prepared by immunoSEQ multiplex PCR; TCRdb keeps only in-frame clonotypes and omits some of them. The profile shows about 410,000 clones, about 88% of them singletons. The treatment here: some 20 received Ad26.COV2.S at low or high dose, single or two shots; a few received placebo; per-sample allocation not given. All samples were drawn on day 63, counting from the first vaccine or placebo injection. Boston supplied an adult donor aged 18-55 years. Vaccine was an Ad26 vector expressing Wuhan-strain SARS-CoV-2 spike. The V and J genes are TRBV25-1 and TRBJ1-2; weak D call: TRBD1 (5 bases). This TCR came from a person between 18 and 59 years old who received the Ad26.COV2.S COVID-19 vaccine or a placebo. Specimen: peripheral blood, collected in a trial of Ad26.COV2.S vaccine versus placebo. The CDR3, as DNA: TGTGCCAGCAGTGCGCTGGGGGGACGGGGTTATGGCTACACCTTC. It yields the protein CASSALGGRGYGYTF.